This TCR beta chain originates from a study of read filtering for tumor transcriptome and immune sequencing. Study-level information: Whole-transcriptome libraries were prepared after DNase treatment. Study-level findings and limits: Sorted CD138-negative bone marrow cells were not purified T cells. Single-read clonotypes: about 81.9% of IR-seq clonotypes (about 3.5% of reads), 60% to 75% of RNA-seq clonotypes (approximately 43% of reads).

This library used 300 to 500 ng RNA and molecular barcoded adaptors spanning alpha/delta and beta/gamma chains. One entry per CDR3 protein, called by TCRdb with MiXCR from the reads. Of 20,000 or so distinct CDR3 sequences detected, 22% appear once; the ten largest clones hold about half. CDR1 is LGHDT and CDR2 is YNNKEL in the germline V gene (reference sequence). CDR3 length equals 14 residues. Trimming took off 6 bases at V and 4 bases at J, with 15 bases between the two ends. Ten or more counts support this clonotype. As yet, its antigen is unknown. This receptor was identified in a donor aged 40 or over with multiple myeloma. Sequenced sample: a population of CD138-negative cells sorted from bone marrow. The chain is built from TRBV3-1 and TRBJ2-5; no reliable D call. DNA of the CDR3: TGTGCCAGCAGTGGAATCGTCAGTTCAGAGACCCAGTACTTC. It is translated as CASSGIVSSETQYF.